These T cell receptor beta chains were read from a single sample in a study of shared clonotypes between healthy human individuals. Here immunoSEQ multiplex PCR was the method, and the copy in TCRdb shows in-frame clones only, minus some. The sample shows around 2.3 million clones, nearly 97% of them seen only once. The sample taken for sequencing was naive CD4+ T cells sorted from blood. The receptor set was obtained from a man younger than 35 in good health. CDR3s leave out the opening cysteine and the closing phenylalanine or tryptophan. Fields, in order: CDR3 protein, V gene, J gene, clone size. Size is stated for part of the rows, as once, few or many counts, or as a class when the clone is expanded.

ASSYPVLYTDTQY	TRBV6-6	TRBJ2-3	-
ASSATSGRTDEQF	TRBV19	TRBJ2-1	-
ASSVRTGAFGETQY	TRBV9	TRBJ2-5	-
ANGAQGGSVMNTEAF	TRBV7-9	TRBJ1-1	-
ASSPPSQETQY	TRBV18	TRBJ2-5	-
ASSLVLLAGNTGELF	TRBV28	TRBJ2-2	once
ASNHRDRPYSNQPQH	TRBV10-1	TRBJ1-5	-
ASSEYGAGTTDTQY	TRBV6-1	TRBJ2-3	-
AWSVKLNGYT	TRBV30	TRBJ1-2	-
ASSLPGLGGYEQY	TRBV5-4	TRBJ2-7	once
ASSRGLWGAKNIQY	TRBV19	TRBJ2-4	-
ASSTGRRSYEQY	TRBV18	TRBJ2-7	-
ASSGLGINEKLF	TRBV6-4	TRBJ1-4	-
ASSVGDNQPQH	TRBV10-2	TRBJ1-5	-
ASSFPTGTFNQPQH	TRBV5-1	TRBJ1-5	-
ASSAFTSNEKLF	TRBV19	TRBJ1-4	-
ASSQDTIASSYNEQF	TRBV4-1	TRBJ2-1	-
ASRRQGSEQF	TRBV2	TRBJ2-1	-
ASRSLGQSKAF	TRBV6-1	TRBJ1-1	once
ASSWDRTYEQY	TRBV11-2	TRBJ2-7	-
ASSILAGANPRVTQY	TRBV18	TRBJ2-5	-
ADKTGNSPLH	TRBV9	TRBJ1-6	-
ASSYGAANEQF	TRBV7-3	TRBJ2-1	-
ASSEQGDQPQH	TRBV6-1	TRBJ1-5	-
ASSAGTSGNEQF	TRBV5-1	TRBJ2-1	-
ASSQDATSGFYEQY	TRBV4-3	TRBJ2-7	-
ASSFLTSDQETQY	TRBV5-6	TRBJ2-5	-
AIRIQGSYNYGYT	TRBV10-3	TRBJ1-2	-
ASSPQTMNTEAF	TRBV4-1	TRBJ1-1	once
ASSPPSRYGYT	TRBV11-2	TRBJ1-2	once
ASSRQGMETQY	TRBV6-5	TRBJ2-5	-
ASTPRGLSYEQY	TRBV25-1	TRBJ2-7	-
ASSLGSGVGF	TRBV14	TRBJ2-1	-
ASSEKLAGSPG	TRBV2	TRBJ2-7	-
ASSLAGGRETQY	TRBV5-4	TRBJ2-5	once
AISVGDFPTDTQY	TRBV10-3	TRBJ2-3	once
ASNGRLAADTQY	TRBV19	TRBJ2-3	-
ASSVGAYEQF	TRBV2	TRBJ2-1	-
ASSLVDSRNYGYT	TRBV5-6	TRBJ1-2	-
ASSGGQGARGYT	TRBV6-1	TRBJ1-2	-
ASSQDFRTGGTGELF	TRBV14	TRBJ2-2	-
ASSPAGATGELF	TRBV18	TRBJ2-2	-
ASSSFSSRETQY	TRBV18	TRBJ2-5	-
ASSLGTSGFTDTQY	TRBV11-2	TRBJ2-3	-
SVARQGTDTQY	TRBV29-1	TRBJ2-3	-
ASSRDLKDRSPLH	TRBV6-5	TRBJ1-6	few
ASSPVRVPDTQY	TRBV7-2	TRBJ2-3	-
ASSLRGNSYEQY	TRBV27	TRBJ2-7	-
ASSPHSALGTDTQY	TRBV27	TRBJ2-3	-
ASSLRTSGGETQY	TRBV9	TRBJ2-5	-
ASSLPGLAGTYEQY	TRBV11-2	TRBJ2-7	-
ASSLLTGRNTEAF	TRBV5-4	TRBJ1-1	-
ASSPGTLRTEAF	TRBV19	TRBJ1-1	few